This TCR beta chain derives from a study of T cells in Graves' hyperthyroidism and ophthalmopathy (dated by TCRdb to between 2018 and 2020). Turning to the overall study: Peripheral blood samples were taken at initial diagnosis, before any treatment was given. TCR V-J signatures able to tell the groups apart were searched for in a discovery cohort of 95 or so patients, of whom 43 had Graves' ophthalmopathy and roughly 58 had stable Graves' hyperthyroidism. An independent validation cohort of fewer than 20 hyperthyroidism patients and 17 patients who later progressed to ophthalmopathy tested prospective prediction of ophthalmopathy. The roughly 91 discovery patients were randomly split 7:3 into training and test sets. In about 6 Graves' hyperthyroidism patients, the study also compared T-cell repertoires from thyroid tissue with T-cell repertoires from blood. Following sampling, methimazole starting at 30 mg daily was given to hyperthyroidism patients, and high-dose intravenous methylprednisolone was given to ophthalmopathy patients. The paper describes TCR Vbeta CDR3 sequencing of 120 to 150 peripheral blood samples, made up of under 50 ophthalmopathy patients, roughly 72 hyperthyroidism patients and 17 progressor patients.

TCR beta CDR3 regions were amplified from RNA transcripts. The TCR CDR3 was subjected to a first round of RT-PCR using the HTBI primer set and the Qiagen OneStep RT-PCR kit. A second multiplex PCR round built the libraries, followed by size selection and purification. The libraries were sequenced on an Illumina HiSeq2000 using paired-end 100 bp reads. The study's processing was this. SOAPnuke was used to process the raw data, throwing out any read that contained adapters or uncalled bases, had a mean Phred below 15, or lacked an exact constant-primer or identifier match. COPE v1.2.5 was used to merge the high-quality paired reads, and each unique nucleotide sequence was defined as a clonotype. Clonotypes were aligned to IMGT TRBV, TRBD and TRBJ reference segments using MiTCR v1.1. The analysis was restricted to V-J combinations with a frequency above 0.0001, which together covered roughly 99% of the repertoires. The TCS score was defined as F50 (clonal expansion) divided by E x V (chaos), with BLOSUM62-based TCRdist calculated between CDR3 peptides within each V-J. Welch's t-statistics and random forest reduced some 510 V-J features to about 13, which were used in a naive Bayes classifier (R e1071). TCRdb reprocessing: public reads trimmed at Q25 with fastp, clones called with MiXCR, in-frame beta chains kept. Identical CDR3 protein sequences are pooled into one entry, listed with their most common genes and DNA. TCRdb, not the authors, supplied the V and J calls. This sample comprises hundreds of thousands of distinct CDR3 sequences, more than 15% of them detected only once. The ten largest account for roughly 3.3% of the sample.

Paper-wide results and their limitations: A 13 V-J signature model separated ophthalmopathy from stable hyperthyroidism, with 87.88% sensitivity and just under 84% specificity in cross-validation and 80%/75% in testing. Sample size was not statistically predetermined, and investigators were not blinded to group allocation. In validation, the model predicted progression to ophthalmopathy a median of approximately 6.3 months before onset, with roughly 68% sensitivity and more than 72% specificity. Most expanded thyroid clonotypes (frequency above 0.001) were also detected in blood, a finding suggesting that blood repertoires may reflect thyroid immune responses.

This clonotype was seen only a few times. This receptor's antigen is unknown. No clone much larger than this one lies a single base away; base qualities are absent. Trimming takes 5 bases off V and 4 bases off J; junction bases not matched to a gene: 12. Inclusive of the bounding cysteine and phenylalanine, the CDR3 is 16 residues long. The sequence is cut down to CDR3 DNA, 48 bases in frame from base 1. Per the germline V gene, MNHNS is the CDR1 and SASEGT is the CDR2. Moderately to severely active disease, a Clinical Activity Score of at least 3, a NOSPECS grade of at least 4, and a duration under 3 months were present in ophthalmopathy patients. Patients with uncontrolled infections, other autoimmune diseases, pregnancy or lactation were excluded. Diagnoses relied on clinical symptoms, serum thyroxine and TRAb, thyroid ultrasound and orbital computed tomography. PBMCs were separated from under 11 ml of fresh peripheral blood using Ficoll-Paque density gradient centrifugation. Total RNA was extracted using Trizol reagent, and RNA quality was assessed on an Agilent 2100 Bioanalyzer.

The receptor chain draws on TRBV6-1 and TRBJ1-2; TRBD1 aligns with 8 central bases. Material: blood. The sequence came from a woman aged 40 to 49 with Graves' ophthalmopathy. The CDR3 reads as follows: CASSSLGQGSSYGYTF. The nucleotide sequence is given as TGTGCCAGCAGTTCCCTCGGACAGGGTTCCTCCTATGGCTACACCTTC.